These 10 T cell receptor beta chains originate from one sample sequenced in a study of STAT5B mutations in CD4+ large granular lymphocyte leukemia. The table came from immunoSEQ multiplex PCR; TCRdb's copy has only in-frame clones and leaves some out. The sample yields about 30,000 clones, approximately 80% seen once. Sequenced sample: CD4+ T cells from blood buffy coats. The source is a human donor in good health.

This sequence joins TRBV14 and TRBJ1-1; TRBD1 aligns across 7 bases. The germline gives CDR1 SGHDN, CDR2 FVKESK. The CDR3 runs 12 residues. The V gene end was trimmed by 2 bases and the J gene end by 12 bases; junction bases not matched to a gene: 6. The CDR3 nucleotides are TGTGCCAGCAGCCAAATCACAGGGGCGACTTTCTTT. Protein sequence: CASSQITGATFF.

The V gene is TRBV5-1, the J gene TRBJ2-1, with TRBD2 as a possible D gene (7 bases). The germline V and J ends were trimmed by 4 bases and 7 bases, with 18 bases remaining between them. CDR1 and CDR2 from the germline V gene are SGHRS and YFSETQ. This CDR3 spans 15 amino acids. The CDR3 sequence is CASSRQGGEGNEQFF. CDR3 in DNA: TGCGCCAGCAGCCGCCAAGGGGGGGAAGGTAATGAGCAGTTCTTC.

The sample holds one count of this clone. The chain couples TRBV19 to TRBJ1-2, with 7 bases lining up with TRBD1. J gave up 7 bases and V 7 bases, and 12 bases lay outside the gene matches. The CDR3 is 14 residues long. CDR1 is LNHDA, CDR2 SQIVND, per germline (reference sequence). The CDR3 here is CASTMGQYLGGYTF. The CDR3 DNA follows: TGTGCCAGTACCATGGGACAGTATTTGGGTGGCTACACCTTC.

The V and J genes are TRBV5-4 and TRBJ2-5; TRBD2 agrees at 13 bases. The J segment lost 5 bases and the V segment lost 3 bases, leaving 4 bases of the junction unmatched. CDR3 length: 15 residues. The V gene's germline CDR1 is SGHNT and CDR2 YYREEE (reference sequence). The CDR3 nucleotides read TGTGCCAGCAGCTGGGGGACTAGCGGGAAGGAGACCCAGTACTTC. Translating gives CASSWGTSGKETQYF.

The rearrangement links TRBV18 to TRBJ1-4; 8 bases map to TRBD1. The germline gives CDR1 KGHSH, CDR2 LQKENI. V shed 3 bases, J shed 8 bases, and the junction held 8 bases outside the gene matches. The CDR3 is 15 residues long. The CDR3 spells CASSPKQGDREKLFF. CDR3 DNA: TGTGCCAGCTCACCGAAACAGGGGGATCGGGAAAAACTGTTTTTT. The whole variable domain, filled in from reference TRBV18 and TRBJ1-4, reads NAGVMQNPRHLVRRRGQEARLRCSPMKGHSHVYWYRQLPEEGLKFMVYLQKENIIDESGMPKERFSAEFPKEGPSILRIQQVVRGDSAAYFCASSPKQGDREKLFFGSGTQLSVL.

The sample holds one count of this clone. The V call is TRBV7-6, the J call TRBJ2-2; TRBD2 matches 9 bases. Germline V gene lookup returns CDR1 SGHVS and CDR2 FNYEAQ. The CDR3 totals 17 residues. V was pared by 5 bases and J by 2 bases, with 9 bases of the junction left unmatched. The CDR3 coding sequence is TGTGCCAGCAGCCCTAGTGCGGGAGGGCCTAACACCGGGGAGCTGTTTTTT. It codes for CASSPSAGGPNTGELFF. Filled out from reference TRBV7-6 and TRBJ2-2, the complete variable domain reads GAGVSQSPRYKVTKRGQDVALRCDPISGHVSLYWYRQALGQGPEFLTYFNYEAQQDKSGLPNDRFSAERPEGSISTLTIQRTEQRDSAMYRCASSPSAGGPNTGELFFGEGSRLTVL.

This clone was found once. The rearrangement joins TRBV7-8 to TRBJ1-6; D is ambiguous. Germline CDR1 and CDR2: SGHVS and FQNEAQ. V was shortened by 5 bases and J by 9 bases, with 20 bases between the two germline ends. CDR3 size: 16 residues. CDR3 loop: CASSQASGPVGSPLHF. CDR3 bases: TGTGCCAGCAGCCAAGCGTCTGGGCCCGTGGGTTCACCCCTCCACTTT.

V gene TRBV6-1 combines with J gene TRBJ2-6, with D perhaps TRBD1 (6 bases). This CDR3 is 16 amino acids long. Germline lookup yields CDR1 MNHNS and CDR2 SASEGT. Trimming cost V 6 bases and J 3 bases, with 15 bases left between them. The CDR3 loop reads CASRETGKGGANVLTF. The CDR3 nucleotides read TGTGCCAGCAGGGAAACAGGGAAGGGTGGGGCCAACGTCCTGACTTTC.

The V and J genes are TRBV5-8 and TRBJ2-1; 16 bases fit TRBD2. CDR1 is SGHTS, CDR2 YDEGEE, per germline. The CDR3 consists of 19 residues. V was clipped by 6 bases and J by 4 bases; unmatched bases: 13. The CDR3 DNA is TGTGCCAGCAACCTTCTTGGGACTAGCGGGGGGGCGGGTTACAATGAGCAGTTCTTC. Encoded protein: CASNLLGTSGGAGYNEQFF. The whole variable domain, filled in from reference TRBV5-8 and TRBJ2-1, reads EAGVTQSPTHLIKTRGQQATLRCSPISGHTSVYWYQQALGLGLQFLLWYDEGEERNRGNFPPRFSGRQFPNYSSELNVNALELEDSALYLCASNLLGTSGGAGYNEQFFGPGTRLTVL.

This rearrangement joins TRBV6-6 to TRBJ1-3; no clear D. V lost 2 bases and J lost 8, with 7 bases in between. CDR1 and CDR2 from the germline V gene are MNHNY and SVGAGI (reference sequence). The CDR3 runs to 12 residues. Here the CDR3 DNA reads TGTGCCAGCAGTTACCGCGGAGACACCATATATTTT. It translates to CASSYRGDTIYF.